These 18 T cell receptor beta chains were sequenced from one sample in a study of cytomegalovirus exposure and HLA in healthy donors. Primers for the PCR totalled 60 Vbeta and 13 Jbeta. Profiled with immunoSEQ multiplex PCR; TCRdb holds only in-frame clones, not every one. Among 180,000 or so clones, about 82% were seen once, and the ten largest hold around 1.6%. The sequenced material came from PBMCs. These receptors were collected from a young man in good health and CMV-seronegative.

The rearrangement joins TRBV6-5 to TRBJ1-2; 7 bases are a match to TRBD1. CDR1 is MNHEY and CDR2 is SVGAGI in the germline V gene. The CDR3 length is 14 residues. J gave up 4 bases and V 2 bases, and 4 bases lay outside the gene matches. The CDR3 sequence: CASSYTGAGYGYTF. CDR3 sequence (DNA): TGTGCCAGCAGTTACACAGGGGCCGGCTATGGCTACACCTTC.

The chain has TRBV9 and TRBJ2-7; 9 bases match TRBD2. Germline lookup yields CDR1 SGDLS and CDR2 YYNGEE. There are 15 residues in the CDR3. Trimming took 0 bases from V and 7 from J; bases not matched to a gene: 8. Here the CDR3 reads CASSVGVTSGPEQYF. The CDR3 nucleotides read TGTGCCAGCAGCGTAGGCGTGACTAGCGGTCCTGAGCAGTACTTC.

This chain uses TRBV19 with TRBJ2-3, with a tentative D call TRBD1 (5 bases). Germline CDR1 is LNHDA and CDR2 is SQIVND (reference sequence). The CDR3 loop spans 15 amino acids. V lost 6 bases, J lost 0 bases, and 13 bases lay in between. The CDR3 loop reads CASRPQVVSTDTQYF. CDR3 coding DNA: TGTGCCAGTAGACCACAGGTGGTAAGCACAGATACGCAGTATTTT. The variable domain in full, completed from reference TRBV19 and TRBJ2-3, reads DGGITQSPKYLFRKEGQNVTLSCEQNLNHDAMYWYRQDPGQGLRLIYYSQIVNDFQKGDIAEGYSVSREKKESFPLTVTSAQKNPTAFYLCASRPQVVSTDTQYFGPGTRLTVL.

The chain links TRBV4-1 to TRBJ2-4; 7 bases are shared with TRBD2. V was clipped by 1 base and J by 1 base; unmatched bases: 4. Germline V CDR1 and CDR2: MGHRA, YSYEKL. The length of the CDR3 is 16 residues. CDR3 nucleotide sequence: TGCGCCAGCAGCCAAGTCCTAGCGGTTGCCAAAAACATTCAGTACTTC. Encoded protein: CASSQVLAVAKNIQYF.

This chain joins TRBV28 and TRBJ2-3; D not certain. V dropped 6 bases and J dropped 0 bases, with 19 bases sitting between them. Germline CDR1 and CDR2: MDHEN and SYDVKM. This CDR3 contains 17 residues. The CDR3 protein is CASRLINSVASTDTQYF. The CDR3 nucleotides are TGTGCCAGCAGGTTGATTAATTCAGTTGCTAGCACAGATACGCAGTATTTT.

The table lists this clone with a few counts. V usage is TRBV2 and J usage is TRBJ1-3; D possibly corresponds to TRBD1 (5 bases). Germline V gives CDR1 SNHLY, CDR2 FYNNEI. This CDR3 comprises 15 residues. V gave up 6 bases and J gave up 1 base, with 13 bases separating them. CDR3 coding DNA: TGTGCCAGCAGCCGGGGACTCTCATCTGGAAACACCATATATTTT. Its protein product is CASSRGLSSGNTIYF.

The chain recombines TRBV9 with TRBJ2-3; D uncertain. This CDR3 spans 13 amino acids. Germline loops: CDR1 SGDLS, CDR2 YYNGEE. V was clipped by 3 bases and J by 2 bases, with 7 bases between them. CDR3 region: CASSGAVTDTQYF. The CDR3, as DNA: TGTGCCAGCAGCGGAGCCGTCACAGATACGCAGTATTTT.

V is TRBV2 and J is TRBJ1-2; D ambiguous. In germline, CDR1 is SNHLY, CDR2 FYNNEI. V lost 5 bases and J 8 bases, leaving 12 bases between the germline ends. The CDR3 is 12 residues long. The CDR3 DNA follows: TGTGCCAGCAGTAGGAGTTCTGAAGGCTACACCTTC. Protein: CASSRSSEGYTF.

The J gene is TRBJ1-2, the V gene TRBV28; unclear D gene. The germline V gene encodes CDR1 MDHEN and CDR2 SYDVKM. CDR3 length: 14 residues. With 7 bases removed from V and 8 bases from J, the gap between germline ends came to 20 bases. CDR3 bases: TGTGCCAGCATATTGTGGGGAGCGGATGGGGGCTACACCTTC. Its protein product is CASILWGADGGYTF.

This CDR3 reads CASSFSSSGTGRAQYF. The DNA for the CDR3 is TGCGCCAGCAGCTTCTCGTCTAGCGGGACGGGACGGGCGCAGTATTTT. The chain couples TRBV5-1 to TRBJ2-3, with 9 bases identical to TRBD2. The V gene's germline CDR1 is SGHRS and CDR2 YFSETQ. The CDR3 runs to 16 residues. Trimming removed 2 bases from V and 10 bases from J; junction bases left unmatched: 14.

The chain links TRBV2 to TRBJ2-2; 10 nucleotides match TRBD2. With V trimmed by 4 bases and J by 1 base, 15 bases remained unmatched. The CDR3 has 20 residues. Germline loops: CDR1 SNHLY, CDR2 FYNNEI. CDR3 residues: CASSGSSGHLAGVNTGELFF. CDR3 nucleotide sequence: TGTGCCAGCAGTGGGTCTTCTGGTCACCTAGCGGGGGTGAACACCGGGGAGCTGTTTTTT.

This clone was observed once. The CDR3 bases are TGTGCCAGCAGCTCGAGGACAGGGCACGAGCAGTACTTC. Residues: CASSSRTGHEQYF. The chain uses TRBV7-9 and TRBJ2-7; 8 bases are shared with TRBD1. J gave up 5 bases and V 4 bases, and 4 bases lay outside the gene matches. The germline V gene has CDR1 SEHNR and CDR2 FQNEAQ (reference sequence). The CDR3 extends over 13 amino acids.

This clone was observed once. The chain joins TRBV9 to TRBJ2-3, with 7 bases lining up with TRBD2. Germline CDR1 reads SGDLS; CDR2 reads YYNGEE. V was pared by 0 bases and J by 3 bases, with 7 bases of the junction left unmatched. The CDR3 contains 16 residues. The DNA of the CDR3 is TGTGCCAGCAGCGTAGGGAGTGCGGGGGTTACAGATACGCAGTATTTT. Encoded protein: CASSVGSAGVTDTQYF.

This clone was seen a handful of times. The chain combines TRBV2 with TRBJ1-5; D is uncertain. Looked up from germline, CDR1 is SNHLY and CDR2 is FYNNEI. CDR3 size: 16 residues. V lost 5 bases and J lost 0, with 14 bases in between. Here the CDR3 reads CASSPQTLLSNQPQHF. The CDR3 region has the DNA TGTGCCAGCAGTCCCCAAACACTACTTAGCAATCAGCCCCAGCATTTT.

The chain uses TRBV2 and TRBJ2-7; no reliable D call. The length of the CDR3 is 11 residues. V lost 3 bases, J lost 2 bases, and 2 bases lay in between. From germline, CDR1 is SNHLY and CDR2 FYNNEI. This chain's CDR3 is CASSDTYEQYF. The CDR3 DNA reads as TGTGCCAGCAGTGACACCTACGAGCAGTACTTC.

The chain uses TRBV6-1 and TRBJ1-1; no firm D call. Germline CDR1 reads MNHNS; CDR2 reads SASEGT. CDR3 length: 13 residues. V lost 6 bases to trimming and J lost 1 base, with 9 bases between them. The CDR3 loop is CASSLRQNTEAFF. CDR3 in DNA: TGTGCCAGCAGCCTAAGACAGAACACTGAAGCTTTCTTT.

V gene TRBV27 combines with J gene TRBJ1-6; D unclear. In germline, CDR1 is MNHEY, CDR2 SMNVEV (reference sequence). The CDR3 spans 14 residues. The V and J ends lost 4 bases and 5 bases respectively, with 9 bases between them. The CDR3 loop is CASSSHRNNSPLHF. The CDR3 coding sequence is TGTGCCAGCAGTTCCCATAGAAATAATTCACCCCTCCACTTT.

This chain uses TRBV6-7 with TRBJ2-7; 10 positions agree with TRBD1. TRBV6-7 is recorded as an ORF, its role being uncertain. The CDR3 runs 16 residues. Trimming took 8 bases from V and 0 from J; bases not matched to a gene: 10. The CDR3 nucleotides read TGTGCCAGCTGGGACAGGGGAGAAGGGAACTCCTACGAGCAGTACTTC. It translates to CASWDRGEGNSYEQYF.